This entry concerns a single TCR beta chain. Coverage ceases 3 residues before the CDR3 finishes, and the germline J gene fills in the end. The data were obtained in a study of T cells in women clearing cervical HPV infection. TCRdb keeps only in-frame clones here, not all; method: immunoSEQ multiplex PCR. This sample contains 40,000 to 60,000 clones. Germline lookup yields CDR1 DFQATT and CDR2 SNEGSKA (reference sequence). CDR3 length: 12 amino acids. With 8 bases clipped from V and 1 base from J, the junction kept 3 bases outside the gene matches. The genes are TRBV20-1 and TRBJ2-5; 8 nucleotides align to TRBD1. This clonotype originated in a woman aged 18-69 years with a cervical HPV16 infection that either progressed to CIN3+ or cleared (not recorded which). The specimen was blood buffy coat. The CDR3 spells CSRQGIQETQYF. The part of the CDR3 DNA that was read is TGCAGTCGACAGGGGATCCAAGAGACC.